This record covers a single T cell receptor beta chain. This clone has more than one count but fewer than ten. Its cognate antigen has yet to be identified. Base qualities were left out, and no much larger clone turns up one base away. The data belong to a study of cytotoxic CD8 clonotypes in ibrutinib-treated CLL (dated by TCRdb to the early 2020s). Context from the whole study: The cohort included approximately 15 treatment-naive and under 13 relapsed/refractory patients; some 18 were IGHV unmutated. Responses were partial in around 24 patients and complete in 2; after median 68 months follow-up, around 15 stayed in remission and roughly twelve progressed. Response samples were obtained after a median of roughly 13 months of treatment, with a range of roughly 6 to 36 months. An average of about 260,000 productive templates and 80,000 to 100,000 productive rearrangements was obtained per sample. Longitudinal samples were obtainable from about 30% of the roughly 86 participants in the trial. Cryopreserved peripheral blood mononuclear cells were obtained before treatment, at response, and at either sustained remission or disease progression. Every remission and progressive disease sample was obtained while ibrutinib was still being received by the patients.

Trimming takes 6 bases off V and 0 bases off J; junction bases not matched to a gene: 4. CDR1 and CDR2 (SNHLY, FYNNEI) derive from the germline V gene. The CDR3 runs 15 residues from the cysteine to the phenylalanine. Kept here is only the CDR3 DNA, which spans 45 bases and is read in frame from base 1. The time point label here, explained by the study, means: 20 to 25 months on ibrutinib. Around 2 micrograms of genomic DNA were extracted from cryopreserved PBMCs for TCR beta library preparation. Longitudinal blood samples from CLL patients on ibrutinib monotherapy were analyzed using high-throughput TCR beta sequencing. The patients took part in an open-label, single-center phase 2 trial of ibrutinib monotherapy. On a MiSeq, deep resolution sequencing aimed for a depth between 1 in 1 million and 1 in 200,000 T cells, with each clonotype covered approximately 10x on average. The immunoSEQ hsTCRB Kit was used to generate TCR beta libraries. Concerning the study's data processing: The data were analyzed with ImmunoSEQ Analyzer and ImmunoSEQ Data Assistant, and V, D and J gene assignments followed IMGT definitions. Clonality, which ranges from 0 to 1, was calculated as one minus the normalized Shannon entropy of productive rearrangement frequencies. Only overrepresented clonotypes making up at least 0.05% of the repertoire of each patient were included in the public clonotype analysis. About a dozen age-matched healthy donor repertoires from immuneACCESS were used as controls for clonality. TCRdb carries this immuneACCESS record with in-frame sequences only. Its versions omit some clonotypes, under half of them owing to an unresolved V gene in the studies checked, with the rest unexplained. V, J and clone size derive from that table, while D and trimming were established from the DNA sequence. A total of some 50,000 clones appear in this sample, 45% to 60% of them only once. Under 35% of the sample rests with the top ten.

Results the study describes overall, beyond this receptor: Public clonotypes were rare and either shrank or stayed stable during treatment, and the rise in clonality at ibrutinib response reflected expansion of private clonotypes. Baseline clonality exceeded that of age-matched healthy donors and correlated strongly with circulating CD8+ T-cell counts. Clonality increased at ibrutinib response, stayed stable in sustained remission, and fell back toward baseline at progression. Sampling times were not matched between patients in sustained remission and patients whose disease was progressing, and lymph node repertoires were not examined.

This receptor chain uses TRBV2 and TRBJ2-3, and 9 junction bases match TRBD1. Sequencing used PBMCs, obtained after 24 months of ibrutinib treatment. This receptor was taken from a human donor with chronic lymphocytic leukemia. The DNA sequence is given as TGTGCCAGCAGGGCGGACAGGGGTAGCACAGATACGCAGTATTTT. It translates as CASRADRGSTDTQYF. Extended through the reference TRBV2 and TRBJ2-3 proteins, this CDR3 yields the full variable domain: EPEVTQTPSHQVTQMGQEVILRCVPISNHLYFYWYRQILGQKVEFLVSFYNNEISEKSEIFDDQFSVERPDGSNFTLKIRSTKLEDSAMYFCASRADRGSTDTQYFGPGTRLTVL.